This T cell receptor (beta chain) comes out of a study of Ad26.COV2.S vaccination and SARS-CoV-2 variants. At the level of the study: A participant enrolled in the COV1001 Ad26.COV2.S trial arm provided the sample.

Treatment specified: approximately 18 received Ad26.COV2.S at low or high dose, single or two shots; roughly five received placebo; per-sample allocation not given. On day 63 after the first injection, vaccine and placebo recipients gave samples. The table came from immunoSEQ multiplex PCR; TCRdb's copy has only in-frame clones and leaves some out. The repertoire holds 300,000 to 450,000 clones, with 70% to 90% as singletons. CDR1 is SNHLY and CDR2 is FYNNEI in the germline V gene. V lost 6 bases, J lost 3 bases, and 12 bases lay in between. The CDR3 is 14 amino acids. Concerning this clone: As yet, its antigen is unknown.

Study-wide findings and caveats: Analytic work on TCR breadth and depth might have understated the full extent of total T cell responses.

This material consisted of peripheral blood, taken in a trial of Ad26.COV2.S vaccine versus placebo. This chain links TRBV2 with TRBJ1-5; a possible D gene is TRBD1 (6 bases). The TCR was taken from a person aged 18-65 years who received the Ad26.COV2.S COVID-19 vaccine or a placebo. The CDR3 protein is CASRQGSFNQPQHF. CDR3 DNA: TGTGCCAGCAGACAGGGCTCCTTCAATCAGCCCCAGCATTTT.